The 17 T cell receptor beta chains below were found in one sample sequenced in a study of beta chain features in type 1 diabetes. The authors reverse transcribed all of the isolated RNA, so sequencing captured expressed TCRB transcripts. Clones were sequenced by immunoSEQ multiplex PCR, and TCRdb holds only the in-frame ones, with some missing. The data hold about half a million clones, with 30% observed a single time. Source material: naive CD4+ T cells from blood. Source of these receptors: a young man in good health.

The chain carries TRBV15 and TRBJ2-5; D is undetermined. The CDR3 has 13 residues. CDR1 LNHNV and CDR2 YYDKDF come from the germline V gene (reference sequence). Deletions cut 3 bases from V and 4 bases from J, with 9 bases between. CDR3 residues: CATSSSLGETQYF. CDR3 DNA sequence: TGTGCCACCAGCAGTTCATTAGGAGAGACCCAGTACTTC.

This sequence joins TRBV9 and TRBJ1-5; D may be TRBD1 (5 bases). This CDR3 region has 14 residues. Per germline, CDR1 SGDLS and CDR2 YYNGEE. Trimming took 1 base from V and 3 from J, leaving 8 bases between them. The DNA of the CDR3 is TGTGCCAGCAGCGTATCAGGGATCAATCAGCCCCAGCATTTT. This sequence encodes CASSVSGINQPQHF.

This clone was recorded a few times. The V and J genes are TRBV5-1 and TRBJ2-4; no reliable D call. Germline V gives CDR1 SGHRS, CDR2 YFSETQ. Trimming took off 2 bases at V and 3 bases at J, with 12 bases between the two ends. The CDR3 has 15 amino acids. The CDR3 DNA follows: TGCGCCAGCAGCTTAAATTCCAATGGCAAAAACATTCAGTACTTC. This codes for CASSLNSNGKNIQYF.

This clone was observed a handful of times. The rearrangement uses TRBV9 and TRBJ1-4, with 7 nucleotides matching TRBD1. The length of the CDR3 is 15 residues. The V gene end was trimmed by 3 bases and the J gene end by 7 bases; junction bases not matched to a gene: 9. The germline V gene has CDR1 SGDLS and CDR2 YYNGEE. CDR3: CASSEGTVFGEKLFF. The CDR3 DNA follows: TGTGCCAGCAGCGAGGGGACAGTGTTTGGTGAAAAACTGTTTTTT. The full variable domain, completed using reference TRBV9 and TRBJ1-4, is DSGVTQTPKHLITATGQRVTLRCSPRSGDLSVYWYQQSLDQGLQFLIQYYNGEERAKGNILERFSAQQFPDLHSELNLSSLELGDSALYFCASSEGTVFGEKLFFGSGTQLSVL.

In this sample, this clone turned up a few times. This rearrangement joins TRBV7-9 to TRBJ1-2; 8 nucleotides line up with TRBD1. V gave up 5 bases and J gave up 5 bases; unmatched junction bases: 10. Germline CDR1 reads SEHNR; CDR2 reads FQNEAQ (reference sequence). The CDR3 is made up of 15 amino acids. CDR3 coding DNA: TGTGCCAGCAGCGCGCCCGACAGGGGCCTGTATGGCTACACCTTC. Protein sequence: CASSAPDRGLYGYTF.

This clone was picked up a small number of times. For the CDR3, the DNA is TGCAGCGCTGGGACCAAGTATTCCTATGGCTACACCTTC. Encoded protein: CSAGTKYSYGYTF. The V gene is TRBV29-1, the J gene TRBJ1-2, with D perhaps TRBD1 (5 bases). Germline V gene lookup returns CDR1 SQVTM and CDR2 ANQGSEA. The CDR3 sequence is 13 residues long. V was shortened by 7 bases and J by 4 bases, with 16 bases between the two germline ends. The variable domain in full, with the rest retrieved from reference TRBV29-1 and TRBJ1-2, is SAVISQKPSRDICQRGTSLTIQCQVDSQVTMMFWYRQQPGQSLTLIATANQGSEATYESGFVIDKFPISRPNLTFSTLTVSNMSPEDSSIYLCSAGTKYSYGYTFGSGTRLTVV.

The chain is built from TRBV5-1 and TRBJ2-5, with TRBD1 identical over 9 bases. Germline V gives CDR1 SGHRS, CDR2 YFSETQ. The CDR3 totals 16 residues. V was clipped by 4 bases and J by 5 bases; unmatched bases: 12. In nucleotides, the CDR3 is TGCGCCAGCAGCCCGGACGTTGGACAGGGGTGGGAGACCCAGTACTTC. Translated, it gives CASSPDVGQGWETQYF.

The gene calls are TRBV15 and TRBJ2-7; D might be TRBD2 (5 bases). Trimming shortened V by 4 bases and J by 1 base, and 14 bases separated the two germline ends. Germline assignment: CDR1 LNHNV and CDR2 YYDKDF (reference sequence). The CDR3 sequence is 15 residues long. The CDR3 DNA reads TGTGCCACCAGCATCGGGAAGGTCTTTTCCTACGAGCAGTACTTC. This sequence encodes CATSIGKVFSYEQYF.

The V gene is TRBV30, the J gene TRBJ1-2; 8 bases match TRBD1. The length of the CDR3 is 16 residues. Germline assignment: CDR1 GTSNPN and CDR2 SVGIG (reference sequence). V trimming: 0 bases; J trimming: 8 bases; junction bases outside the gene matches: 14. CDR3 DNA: TGTGCCTGGAGTGTACGGGTAGCAGGGGGCAGGAGCGGCTACACCTTC. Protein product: CAWSVRVAGGRSGYTF.

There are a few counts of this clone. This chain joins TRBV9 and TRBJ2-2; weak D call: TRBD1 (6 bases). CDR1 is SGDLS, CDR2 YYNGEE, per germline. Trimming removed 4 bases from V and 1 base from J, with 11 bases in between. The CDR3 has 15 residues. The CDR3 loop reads CASSLQGKNTGELFF. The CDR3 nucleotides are TGTGCCAGCAGCTTACAGGGCAAGAACACCGGGGAGCTGTTTTTT.

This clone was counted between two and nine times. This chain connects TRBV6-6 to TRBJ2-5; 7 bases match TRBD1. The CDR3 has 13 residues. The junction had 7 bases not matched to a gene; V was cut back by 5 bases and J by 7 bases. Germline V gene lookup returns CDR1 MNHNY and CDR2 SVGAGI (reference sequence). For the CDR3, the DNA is TGTGCCAGCAGTGGTACAGGGGACCGGACCCAGTACTTC. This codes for CASSGTGDRTQYF.

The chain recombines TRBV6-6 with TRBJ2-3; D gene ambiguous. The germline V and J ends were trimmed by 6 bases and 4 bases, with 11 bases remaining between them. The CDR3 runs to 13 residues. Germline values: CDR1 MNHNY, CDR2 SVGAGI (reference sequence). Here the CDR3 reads CASRGDSADTQYF. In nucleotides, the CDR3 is TGTGCCAGCAGAGGAGACTCCGCAGATACGCAGTATTTT.

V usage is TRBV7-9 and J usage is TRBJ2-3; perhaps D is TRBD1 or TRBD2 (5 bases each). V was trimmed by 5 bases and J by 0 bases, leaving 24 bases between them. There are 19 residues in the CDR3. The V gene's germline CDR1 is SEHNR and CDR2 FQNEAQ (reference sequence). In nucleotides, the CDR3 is TGTGCCAGCAGCCACTCCGGATTAGGGGCGGGCGCTAGCACAGATACGCAGTATTTT. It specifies CASSHSGLGAGASTDTQYF.

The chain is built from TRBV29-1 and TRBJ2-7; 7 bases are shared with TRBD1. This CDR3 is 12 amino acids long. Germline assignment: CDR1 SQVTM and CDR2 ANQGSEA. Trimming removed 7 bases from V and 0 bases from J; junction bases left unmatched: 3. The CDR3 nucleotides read TGCAGCGCTCAGGGGGACTCCTACGAGCAGTACTTC. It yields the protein CSAQGDSYEQYF.

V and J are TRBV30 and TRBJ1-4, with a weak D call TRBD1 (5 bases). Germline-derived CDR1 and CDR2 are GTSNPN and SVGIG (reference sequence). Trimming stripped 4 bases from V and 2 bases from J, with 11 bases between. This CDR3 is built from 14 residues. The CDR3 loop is CAWTRGGTNEKLFF. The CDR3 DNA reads TGTGCCTGGACCCGGGGGGGGACTAATGAAAAACTGTTTTTT. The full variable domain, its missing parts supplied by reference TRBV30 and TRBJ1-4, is SQTIHQWPATLVQPVGSPLSLECTVEGTSNPNLYWYRQAAGRGLQLLFYSVGIGQISSEVPQNLSASRPQDRQFILSSKKLLLSDSGFYLCAWTRGGTNEKLFFGSGTQLSVL.

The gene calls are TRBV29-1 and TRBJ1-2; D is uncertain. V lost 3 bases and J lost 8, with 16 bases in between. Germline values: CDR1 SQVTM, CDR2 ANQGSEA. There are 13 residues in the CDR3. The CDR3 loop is CSVDLDQSGGYTF. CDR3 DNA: TGCAGCGTTGACTTGGACCAAAGCGGCGGCTACACCTTC.

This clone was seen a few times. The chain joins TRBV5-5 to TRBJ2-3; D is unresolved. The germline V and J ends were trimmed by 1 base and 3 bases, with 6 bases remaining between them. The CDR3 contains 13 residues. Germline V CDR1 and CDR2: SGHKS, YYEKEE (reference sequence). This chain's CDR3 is CASSLFGTDTQYF. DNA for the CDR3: TGTGCCAGCAGCTTGTTCGGGACAGATACGCAGTATTTT.